These 22 T cell receptor beta chains were sequenced from one sample in a study of CD8 T cells in ankylosing spondylitis. TCRdb independently ran MiXCR on the 5' RACE reads; one entry per CDR3 protein. The sample yields about 220,000 distinct CDR3 sequences, roughly 6.6% seen once. The antigens these receptors bind are not known. Whole-study findings and limits: Made up of 7 to 9 highly homologous variants, a TCR beta motif appeared characteristic of ankylosing spondylitis blood.

The sample was blood, either unsorted or a sorted T cell fraction (not recorded which). Receptors were obtained from a male donor with ankylosing spondylitis.

This clonotype appeared many times. The gene calls are TRBV12-3 or TRBV12-4 and TRBJ1-1; D remains unclear. This CDR3 contains 14 residues. V was cut by 5 bases and J by 4 bases, with 14 bases left in between. Written as DNA, the CDR3 is TGTGCCAGCAGTCCATCCGGGTTGGGCACTGAAGCTTTCTTT. Translating it yields CASSPSGLGTEAFF.

This clonotype came up many times. The J gene is TRBJ1-2, the V gene TRBV28; D is unclear. The germline V gene has CDR1 MDHEN and CDR2 SYDVKM. There are 14 residues in the CDR3. Trimming took off 1 base at V and 1 base at J, with 7 bases between the two ends. DNA of the CDR3: TGTGCCAGCAGTTTATTGCAGCTTAACTATGGCTACACCTTC. Residues: CASSLLQLNYGYTF.

This clonotype has ten or more counts. The chain employs TRBV7-8 and TRBJ1-6, with 7 bases lining up with TRBD1. This CDR3 region has 16 residues. Per the germline V gene, CDR1 is SGHVS and CDR2 is FQNEAQ. V gave up 1 base and J gave up 6 bases; unmatched junction bases: 6. In nucleotides, the CDR3 is TGTGCCAGCAGCTTAGGCGGGACAGACCTTAATTCACCCCTCCACTTT. Residues: CASSLGGTDLNSPLHF.

This clonotype has ten or more counts. This rearrangement joins TRBV6-1 to TRBJ2-7; TRBD2 matches at 15 bases. Losses at the gene ends were 6 bases for V and 6 bases for J; bases not matched to a gene: 9. This CDR3 has 16 residues. The V gene's germline CDR1 is MNHNS and CDR2 SASEGT. CDR3 loop: CASRVPGLAGGGEQYF. The DNA for the CDR3 is TGTGCCAGCAGGGTCCCGGGACTAGCGGGAGGTGGCGAGCAGTACTTC.

This clonotype was seen more than once but under ten times. The chain links TRBV7-9 to TRBJ1-5; D is possibly TRBD1 (5 bases). The germline V gene has CDR1 SEHNR and CDR2 FQNEAQ (reference sequence). Trimming cost V 5 bases and J 2 bases, with 13 bases left between them. CDR3 length: 15 residues. The CDR3 is CASSPPGVGNQPQHF. CDR3 DNA: TGTGCCAGCAGCCCCCCGGGGGTTGGCAATCAGCCCCAGCATTTT.

In its sample, this clonotype was seen many times. V and J are TRBV9 and TRBJ2-7; D remains ambiguous. V was trimmed by 0 bases and J by 0 bases, leaving 10 bases between them. The CDR3 is made up of 15 amino acids. Germline loops: CDR1 SGDLS, CDR2 YYNGEE. DNA for the CDR3: TGTGCCAGCAGCGTAGCTCCAGCCATCTCCTACGAGCAGTACTTC. Amino acid sequence: CASSVAPAISYEQYF.

This clonotype was counted ten times or more. The chain carries TRBV7-8 and TRBJ1-2, with TRBD1 matching 9 bases. This CDR3 region has 14 residues. From germline, CDR1 is SGHVS and CDR2 FQNEAQ. V lost 4 bases to trimming and J lost 6 bases; unmatched junction nucleotides: 6. This chain's CDR3 is CASSSGTGSNGYTF. The CDR3, as DNA: TGTGCCAGCAGCTCCGGGACAGGGTCTAATGGCTACACCTTC.

Of note for this clonotype: Possible read error: a much larger clone is one base away. The rearrangement links TRBV11-2 to TRBJ2-1, with 10 bases fitting TRBD2. The CDR3 has 12 residues. The junction had 7 bases not matched to a gene; V was cut back by 5 bases and J by 15 bases. Germline V gene lookup returns CDR1 SGHAT and CDR2 FQNNGV. Here the CDR3 reads CASSPFSGRWFF. The CDR3 nucleotides are TGTGCCAGCAGCCCTTTTAGCGGGAGGTGGTTCTTC.

There are many counts of this clonotype. The chain links TRBV7-9 to TRBJ1-1; D remains ambiguous. Trimming shortened V by 6 bases and J by 6 bases, and 11 bases separated the two germline ends. The CDR3 runs 12 residues. Germline V gene lookup returns CDR1 SEHNR and CDR2 FQNEAQ (reference sequence). CDR3 amino acids: CASSFRGAEAFF. The CDR3 nucleotides are TGTGCCAGCAGTTTTCGGGGTGCTGAAGCTTTCTTT. The full variable domain, rest sourced from reference TRBV7-9 and TRBJ1-1, is DTGVSQNPRHKITKRGQNVTFRCDPISEHNRLYWYRQTLGQGPEFLTYFQNEAQLEKSRLLSDRFSAERPKGSFSTLEIQRTEQGDSAMYLCASSFRGAEAFFGQGTRLTVV.

The chain has TRBV27 and TRBJ2-7; a weak D match, TRBD1 (6 bases). Germline CDR1 reads MNHEY; CDR2 reads SMNVEV (reference sequence). Trimming cost V 4 bases and J 3 bases, with 10 bases left between them. The length of the CDR3 is 13 residues. The CDR3 bases are TGTGCCAGCAGTTCCCGACAGGACTACGAGCAGTACTTC. Translated: CASSSRQDYEQYF.

This clonotype appeared a few times. This chain connects TRBV30 to TRBJ1-4, with a weak D call TRBD1 (6 bases). Deletions cut 0 bases from V and 5 bases from J, with 25 bases between. This CDR3 is built from 19 residues. CDR1 is GTSNPN, CDR2 SVGIG, per germline (reference sequence). The CDR3 protein is CAWSVPWEERTVLNEKLFF. CDR3 sequence (DNA): TGTGCCTGGAGTGTACCTTGGGAAGAACGGACAGTACTAAATGAAAAACTGTTTTTT.

This clonotype was observed many times. The CDR3 DNA reads TGTGCCAGCAGCGTAGTAGCAGATACGCAGTATTTT. This sequence encodes CASSVVADTQYF. This sequence joins TRBV9 and TRBJ2-3; D is undetermined. The V end was cut by 0 bases, the J end by 4 bases, with 3 bases between. CDR1 and CDR2 (germline): SGDLS, YYNGEE. CDR3 size: 12 residues.

This clonotype was observed at least ten times. The V call is TRBV20-1, the J call TRBJ2-3; TRBD2 matches at 8 bases. The CDR3 contains 15 residues. V was pared by 5 bases and J by 4 bases, with 11 bases of the junction left unmatched. The V gene's germline CDR1 is DFQATT and CDR2 SNEGSKA (reference sequence). The CDR3 bases are TGCAGTGCTCAAACGGGGGCGGGGGGTGCAGATACGCAGTATTTT. This codes for CSAQTGAGGADTQYF.

This clonotype was observed at least ten times. The rearrangement uses TRBV2 and TRBJ2-1, with 8 positions matching TRBD2. J gave up 9 bases and V 9 bases, and 7 bases lay outside the gene matches. Per germline, CDR1 SNHLY and CDR2 FYNNEI. This CDR3 region has 12 residues. The CDR3 DNA sequence: TGTGCCAGTAAGCGGGAGCAGGTTGAGCAGTTCTTC. Residues: CASKREQVEQFF.

This clonotype was recorded many times. The chain joins TRBV4-3 to TRBJ2-1; maybe TRBD2 (6 bases). The CDR3 extends over 16 amino acids. The germline CDR1 and CDR2 sequences are LGHNA and YSLEER. With 4 bases removed from V and 2 bases from J, the gap between germline ends came to 15 bases. The CDR3 nucleotides are TGCGCCAGCAGCCGAGGGACTTCCGAAACCTACAATGAGCAGTTCTTC. Translating it yields CASSRGTSETYNEQFF.

The V and J genes are TRBV10-2 and TRBJ2-4; D is perhaps TRBD2 (6 bases). V lost 3 bases and J lost 6, with 18 bases in between. Looked up from germline, CDR1 is WSHSY and CDR2 is SAAADI. CDR3 length: 16 amino acids. This CDR3 reads CASSDPQRLVGNIQYF. CDR3 in DNA: TGCGCCAGCAGTGACCCACAAAGACTAGTTGGAAACATTCAGTACTTC.

This clonotype has just a few counts. As DNA, the CDR3 is TGTGCCAGCAGTTACCATTCTAGCGGGAGCGACCACAATGAGCAGTTCTTC. It is translated as CASSYHSSGSDHNEQFF. The chain carries TRBV6-2 or TRBV6-3 and TRBJ2-1, with 10 bases that match TRBD2. The trim removed 2 bases at V and 5 bases at J, leaving 9 bases unmatched. The CDR3 has 17 amino acids. Looked up from germline, CDR1 is MNHEY and CDR2 is SVGEGT.

This clonotype was counted many times. The CDR3 sequence is CASSGRNTEAFF. CDR3 sequence (DNA): TGCGCCAGCAGCGGTAGGAACACTGAAGCTTTCTTT. The chain links TRBV4-3 to TRBJ1-1; no definite D call. The ends were cut back, 5 bases at V and 1 base at J, with 5 bases in the middle. Germline assignment: CDR1 LGHNA and CDR2 YSLEER. This CDR3 spans 12 amino acids.

This clonotype was seen a few times. The chain recombines TRBV4-1 with TRBJ2-7, with D possibly TRBD2 on 5 matching bases. The germline gives CDR1 MGHRA, CDR2 YSYEKL. The ends were cut back, 3 bases at V and 5 bases at J, with 8 bases in the middle. The CDR3 contains 12 residues. In DNA form, the CDR3 reads TGCGCCAGCAGCCAGCCCGGGAACGAGCAGTACTTC. It is translated as CASSQPGNEQYF.

This clonotype was found many times. J is TRBJ1-2 and V is TRBV5-6; 9 bases are a match to TRBD1. Trimming took 4 bases from V and 8 from J; bases not matched to a gene: 9. This CDR3 contains 14 residues. CDR1 is SGHDT and CDR2 is YYEEEE in the germline V gene. The DNA of the CDR3 is TGTGCCAGCAGCCCCGGGGACAGGGCCGGCGGCTACACCTTC. Encoded protein: CASSPGDRAGGYTF.

The table lists this clonotype with many counts. V is TRBV24-1 and J is TRBJ2-7; perhaps TRBD1 as D (6 bases). Trimming took 7 bases from V and 6 from J, leaving 12 bases between them. This CDR3 comprises 12 residues. Germline loops: CDR1 KGHDR, CDR2 SFDVKD. In DNA, the CDR3 is TGTGCCACCAGCCCGAGGGGGACCGAGCAGTACTTC. It codes for CATSPRGTEQYF.

The rearrangement links TRBV7-9 to TRBJ2-5; 8 bases fit TRBD1. The CDR3 contains 13 residues. Per germline, CDR1 SEHNR and CDR2 FQNEAQ (reference sequence). This CDR3 reads CAGRTGLQETQYF. The CDR3 bases are TGTGCAGGGAGGACAGGGCTTCAAGAGACCCAGTACTTC.